Sequencing of this TCR beta chain was carried out in a study of PD-1 blockade in mismatch repair-deficient tumors. General study results and limits: Rapid post-treatment expansion, then contraction, generally preceding radiologic response, marked tumor-resident clones.

This clone was recorded once. Its antigen is as yet unknown. Clones were sequenced by immunoSEQ multiplex PCR, and TCRdb holds only the in-frame ones, with some missing. In the table there are about 100,000 clones, over 75% of which are singletons. The CDR3 runs to 14 residues. The ends were cut back, 6 bases at V and 1 base at J, with 12 bases in the middle. Germline V gene lookup returns CDR1 MNHEY and CDR2 SVGAGI. The specimen was peripheral blood, collected approximately 8 months after starting pembrolizumab. The J gene is TRBJ1-1, the V gene TRBV6-5; a possible D gene is TRBD1 (6 bases). The sequence was collected from an adult with mismatch repair-deficient cancer. CDR3 protein: CASRLRGGNTEAFF. CDR3 DNA sequence: TGTGCCAGCAGACTTAGGGGGGGGAACACTGAAGCTTTCTTT.